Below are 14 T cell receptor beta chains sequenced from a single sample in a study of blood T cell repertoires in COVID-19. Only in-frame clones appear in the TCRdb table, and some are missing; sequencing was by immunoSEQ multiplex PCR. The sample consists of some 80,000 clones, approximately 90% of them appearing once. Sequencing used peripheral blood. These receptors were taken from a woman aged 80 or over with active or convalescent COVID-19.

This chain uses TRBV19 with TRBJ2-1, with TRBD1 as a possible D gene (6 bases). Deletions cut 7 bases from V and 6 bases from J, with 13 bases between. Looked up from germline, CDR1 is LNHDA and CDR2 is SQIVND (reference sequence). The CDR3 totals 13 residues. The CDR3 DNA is TGTGCCAGTACCACCCGAGGGGGCAATGAGCAGTTCTTC. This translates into CASTTRGGNEQFF.

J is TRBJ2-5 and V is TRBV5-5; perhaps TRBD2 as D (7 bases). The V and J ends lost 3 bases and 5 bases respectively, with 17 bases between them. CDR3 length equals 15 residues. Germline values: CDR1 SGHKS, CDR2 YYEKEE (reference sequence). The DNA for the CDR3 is TGTGCCAGCAGCTCGGGGGGCAGGGGAGGCGAGACCCAGTACTTC. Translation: CASSSGGRGGETQYF.

The CDR3 DNA reads TGTGCCAGCAGCCAAAGTGGGGGGGAAAATACGCAGTATTTT. It translates to CASSQSGGENTQYF. The gene calls are TRBV7-3 and TRBJ2-3; TRBD2 matches 7 bases. This CDR3 has 14 amino acids. V lost 5 bases and J lost 7; bases outside the gene matches: 9. Germline CDR1 reads SGHTA; CDR2 reads FQGTGA.

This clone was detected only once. The CDR3 region is CASSRTGSNPGNTEAFF. In nucleotides, the CDR3 is TGCGCCAGCAGCCGTACCGGGTCGAACCCTGGGAACACTGAAGCTTTCTTT. The rearrangement links TRBV5-1 to TRBJ1-1; D ambiguous. Germline CDR1 is SGHRS and CDR2 is YFSETQ. This CDR3 is 17 amino acids long. The V and J ends lost 4 bases and 1 base respectively, with 20 bases between them.

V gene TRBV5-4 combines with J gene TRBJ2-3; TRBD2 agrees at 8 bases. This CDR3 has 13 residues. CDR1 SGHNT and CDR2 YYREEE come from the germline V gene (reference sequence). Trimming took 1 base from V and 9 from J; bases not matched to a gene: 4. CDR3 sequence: CASSLTREGTQYF. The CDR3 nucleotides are TGTGCCAGCAGCTTGACCCGGGAGGGAACGCAGTATTTT.

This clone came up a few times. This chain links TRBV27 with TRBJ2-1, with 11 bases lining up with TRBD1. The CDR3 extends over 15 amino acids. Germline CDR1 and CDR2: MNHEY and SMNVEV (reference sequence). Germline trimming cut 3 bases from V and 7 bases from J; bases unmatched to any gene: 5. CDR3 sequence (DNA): TGTGCCAGCAGTTTTAGGGACAGGGGGAGGAATGAGCAGTTCTTC. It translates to CASSFRDRGRNEQFF.

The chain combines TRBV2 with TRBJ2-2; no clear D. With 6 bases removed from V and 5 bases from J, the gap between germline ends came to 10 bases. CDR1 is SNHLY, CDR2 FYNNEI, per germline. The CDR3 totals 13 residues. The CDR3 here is CASSGSGTGELFF. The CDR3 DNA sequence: TGTGCCAGCAGCGGTTCAGGTACCGGGGAGCTGTTTTTT.

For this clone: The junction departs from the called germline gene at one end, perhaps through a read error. CDR3: CANSWTGGPYEQYF. Here the CDR3 DNA reads TGTGCCAACAGTTGGACAGGGGGACCCTACGAGCAGTACTTC. The chain has TRBV6-2 or TRBV6-3 and TRBJ2-7; TRBD1 matches at 10 bases. The V gene's germline CDR1 is MNHEY and CDR2 SVGEGT. The CDR3 consists of 14 residues.

CDR3 in amino acids: CASSPLGGGSGANVLTF. The CDR3 nucleotides read TGCGCCAGCAGCCCCCTAGGGGGAGGGAGCGGGGCCAACGTCCTGACTTTC. The chain uses TRBV5-1 and TRBJ2-6; the D gene is possibly TRBD2 (7 bases). Germline V gene lookup returns CDR1 SGHRS and CDR2 YFSETQ. Deletions cut 4 bases from V and 4 bases from J, with 18 bases between. The CDR3 totals 17 residues.

The CDR3 protein is CAGSRDTAMNTEAFF. The CDR3 bases are TGTGCCGGCTCCCGGGACACCGCCATGAACACTGAAGCTTTCTTT. This chain joins TRBV6-1 and TRBJ1-1, with D maybe TRBD1 (6 bases). Germline CDR1 MNHNS, CDR2 SASEGT. The CDR3 extends over 15 amino acids. With 11 bases removed from V and 0 bases from J, the gap between germline ends came to 19 bases.

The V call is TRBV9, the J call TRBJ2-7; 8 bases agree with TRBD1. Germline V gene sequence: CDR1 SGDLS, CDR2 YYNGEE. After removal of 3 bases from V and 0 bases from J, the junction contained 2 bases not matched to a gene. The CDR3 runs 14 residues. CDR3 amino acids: CASSGTGGSYEQYF. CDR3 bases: TGTGCCAGCAGCGGAACAGGGGGCTCCTACGAGCAGTACTTC.

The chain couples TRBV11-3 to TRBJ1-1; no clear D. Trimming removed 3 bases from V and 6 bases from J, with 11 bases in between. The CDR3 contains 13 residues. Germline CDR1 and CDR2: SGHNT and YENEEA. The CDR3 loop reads CASSFGFTSEAFF. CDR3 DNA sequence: TGTGCCAGCAGCTTCGGGTTTACCTCTGAAGCTTTCTTT.

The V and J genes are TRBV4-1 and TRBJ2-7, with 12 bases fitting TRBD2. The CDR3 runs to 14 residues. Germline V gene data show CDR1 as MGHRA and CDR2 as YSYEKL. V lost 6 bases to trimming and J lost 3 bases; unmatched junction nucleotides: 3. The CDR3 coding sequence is TGCGCCAGCAGTTCGGGACTAGCGGGCTACGAGCAGTACTTC. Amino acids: CASSSGLAGYEQYF.

CDR3 region: CASSFGDRVLYGYTF. CDR3 DNA: TGTGCCAGCAGTTTTGGCGACAGGGTCCTCTATGGCTACACCTTC. V and J are TRBV28 and TRBJ1-2; 7 nucleotides agree with TRBD1. V shed 3 bases, J shed 4 bases, and the junction held 8 bases outside the gene matches. The CDR3 is 15 residues long. Germline V gives CDR1 MDHEN, CDR2 SYDVKM.